The 26 T cell receptor beta chains below come from one sample, sequenced in a study of blood T cell repertoires in COVID-19. TCRdb keeps only in-frame clones here, not all; method: immunoSEQ multiplex PCR. The repertoire holds roughly 500,000 clones, with roughly 87% as singletons. The specimen was peripheral blood. The receptor set was obtained from a young man with COVID-19, enrolled during active disease.

The chain couples TRBV7-8 to TRBJ2-2; D gene unclear. The CDR3 is made up of 14 amino acids. V was pared by 3 bases and J by 2 bases, with 7 bases between. Looked up from germline, CDR1 is SGHVS and CDR2 is FQNEAQ. In DNA form, the CDR3 reads TGTGCCAGCAGCTTTTGGCAAAACACCGGGGAGCTGTTTTTT. It codes for CASSFWQNTGELFF.

This clone has more than one count but fewer than ten. The chain has TRBV9 and TRBJ2-3, with 9 bases fitting TRBD2. This CDR3 has 15 amino acids. After removal of 1 base from V and 5 bases from J, the junction contained 5 bases not matched to a gene. The germline gives CDR1 SGDLS, CDR2 YYNGEE. The CDR3 nucleotides read TGTGCCAGCAGCGTAATGGGACTAGCCATAGATACGCAGTATTTT. Its translation is CASSVMGLAIDTQYF.

V and J are TRBV7-6 and TRBJ1-1; D may be TRBD1 (5 bases). CDR1 SGHVS and CDR2 FNYEAQ come from the germline V gene. V lost 4 bases to trimming and J lost 4 bases, with 13 bases between them. The CDR3 covers 14 residues. The CDR3 bases are TGTGCCAGCAGCTACGACAGTGCAGGCACTGAAGCTTTCTTT. This encodes CASSYDSAGTEAFF.

The chain is built from TRBV11-1 and TRBJ1-6; D uncertain. Germline CDR1 is SGHAT and CDR2 is FQDESV (reference sequence). There are 14 residues in the CDR3. V was cut by 3 bases and J by 7 bases, with 10 bases left in between. The CDR3 region is CASSLRAGNSPLHF. The CDR3 region has the DNA TGTGCCAGCAGCTTGAGGGCAGGCAATTCACCCCTCCACTTT.

The V gene is TRBV29-1, the J gene TRBJ1-4, with no clear D. Germline V gene data show CDR1 as SQVTM and CDR2 as ANQGSEA. V lost 2 bases, J lost 7 bases, and 17 bases lay in between. CDR3 length equals 15 residues. The CDR3 DNA reads TGCAGCGTTGAATTCGAGGCGCCCGGAGGTGAAAAACTGTTTTTT. It encodes CSVEFEAPGGEKLFF.

The chain links TRBV6-5 to TRBJ2-2, with 13 positions matching TRBD2. With 9 bases clipped from V and 6 bases from J, the junction kept 7 bases outside the gene matches. The CDR3 length is 15 residues. Germline lookup yields CDR1 MNHEY and CDR2 SVGAGI. The DNA for the CDR3 is TGTGCCAGTACTAGCGGGAGGGCCAATCCCGGGGAGCTGTTTTTT. Amino acid sequence: CASTSGRANPGELFF.

The genes are TRBV5-1 and TRBJ1-1, with D unresolved. The CDR3 covers 16 residues. Germline CDR1 is SGHRS and CDR2 is YFSETQ. Trimming left V 0 bases short and J 3 bases short, with 15 bases between. The CDR3 is CASSLGSWTGDTEAFF. Written as DNA, the CDR3 is TGCGCCAGCAGCTTGGGCAGTTGGACTGGTGACACTGAAGCTTTCTTT.

This chain links TRBV5-4 with TRBJ2-7, with 8 bases identical to TRBD1. This CDR3 is 14 amino acids long. Trimming removed 3 bases from V and 2 bases from J; junction bases left unmatched: 4. The germline V gene encodes CDR1 SGHNT and CDR2 YYREEE (reference sequence). CDR3 sequence reads: CASSSGQGAYEQYF. CDR3 sequence (DNA): TGTGCCAGCAGCTCTGGACAGGGCGCCTACGAGCAGTACTTC. Full variable domain (remainder filled in from reference TRBV5-4 and TRBJ2-7): ETGVTQSPTHLIKTRGQQVTLRCSSQSGHNTVSWYQQALGQGPQFIFQYYREEENGRGNFPPRFSGLQFPNYSSELNVNALELDDSALYLCASSSGQGAYEQYFGPGTRLTVT.

The chain is built from TRBV4-1 and TRBJ2-5; the match to TRBD2 covers 7 bases. The CDR3 consists of 16 residues. Germline V gene sequence: CDR1 MGHRA, CDR2 YSYEKL. The J segment lost 3 bases and the V segment lost 0 bases, leaving 7 bases of the junction unmatched. This CDR3 is CASSQDTVGTKETQYF. The CDR3 nucleotides read TGCGCCAGCAGCCAAGATACAGTCGGGACTAAAGAGACCCAGTACTTC.

V and J are TRBV7-6 and TRBJ2-7; D might be TRBD1 (5 bases). This CDR3 comprises 14 residues. Trimming pared 1 base from V and 3 bases from J, leaving 10 bases between. Germline V gene data show CDR1 as SGHVS and CDR2 as FNYEAQ. DNA for the CDR3: TGTGCCAGCAGCTTAGGACAGTCGGGCTACGAGCAGTACTTC. Protein product: CASSLGQSGYEQYF.

This clone was detected once. The V and J genes are TRBV24-1 and TRBJ2-1; 8 bases fit TRBD1. Germline CDR1 reads KGHDR; CDR2 reads SFDVKD. V dropped 5 bases and J dropped 1; count of bases not matched to a gene: 6. The CDR3 is made up of 16 amino acids. The CDR3 DNA reads as TGTGCCACCAGTGCTCACGGGACAGGATCCTACAATGAGCAGTTCTTC. This translates into CATSAHGTGSYNEQFF.

This clone has just a few counts. The gene calls are TRBV6-4 and TRBJ2-5; D may be TRBD1 (5 bases). Germline-derived CDR1 and CDR2 are MRHNA and SNTAGT. V was pared by 4 bases and J by 2 bases, with 8 bases between. This CDR3 comprises 13 residues. CDR3 sequence (DNA): TGTGCCAGCAGTGTCAGGGAACAAGAGACCCAGTACTTC. Its translation is CASSVREQETQYF.

The chain recombines TRBV6-5 with TRBJ1-3; D may be TRBD1 (5 bases). The V end was cut by 0 bases, the J end by 0 bases, with 9 bases between. The CDR3 has 16 residues. From germline, CDR1 is MNHEY and CDR2 SVGAGI. The DNA for the CDR3 is TGTGCCAGCAGTTACTCTGCGACAGCCTCTGGAAACACCATATATTTT. Translation gives CASSYSATASGNTIYF.

V gene TRBV19 combines with J gene TRBJ2-5, with 10 positions matching TRBD2. Trimming cost V 7 bases and J 3 bases; bases outside gene matches: 8. Germline CDR1 LNHDA, CDR2 SQIVND (reference sequence). This CDR3 contains 15 residues. The CDR3 DNA reads TGTGCCAGTACTCAAGCGGGGGGGGTGGAAGAGACCCAGTACTTC. The encoded protein is CASTQAGGVEETQYF.

V usage is TRBV6-5 and J usage is TRBJ2-7; D might be TRBD2 (5 bases). V was trimmed by 6 bases and J by 3 bases, leaving 18 bases between them. CDR1 and CDR2 (germline): MNHEY, SVGAGI. The CDR3 extends over 15 amino acids. The CDR3 DNA reads as TGTGCCAGCAGGGGCCCGAGGAGGACCAGCTACGAGCAGTACTTC. Translation: CASRGPRRTSYEQYF.

V is TRBV11-3 and J is TRBJ2-1, with TRBD1 matching 9 bases. CDR1 is SGHNT, CDR2 YENEEA, per germline. J was trimmed by 8 bases and V by 5 bases; bases with no gene match: 10. The CDR3 has 15 amino acids. CDR3 sequence: CASSRGQGGGDEQFF. CDR3 bases: TGTGCCAGCAGCCGGGGACAGGGAGGAGGGGATGAGCAGTTCTTC.

V gene TRBV7-9 combines with J gene TRBJ2-2; TRBD2 matches 9 bases. V was pared by 0 bases and J by 1 base, with 9 bases of the junction left unmatched. The V gene's germline CDR1 is SEHNR and CDR2 FQNEAQ (reference sequence). This CDR3 has 19 amino acids. The CDR3 loop reads CASSLASRGLARNTGELFF. For the CDR3, the DNA is TGTGCCAGCAGCTTAGCGTCGCGTGGACTAGCGAGGAACACCGGGGAGCTGTTTTTT.

This chain joins TRBV5-4 and TRBJ2-5, with D possibly matching TRBD1 (6 bases). V lost 4 bases and J lost 5, with 12 bases in between. CDR1 and CDR2 from the germline V gene are SGHNT and YYREEE (reference sequence). CDR3 size: 13 residues. The CDR3 DNA reads TGTGCCAGCAGCGGGGGACAATTGGAGACCCAGTACTTC. Translation: CASSGGQLETQYF. Variable domain in full (rest from reference TRBV5-4 and TRBJ2-5): ETGVTQSPTHLIKTRGQQVTLRCSSQSGHNTVSWYQQALGQGPQFIFQYYREEENGRGNFPPRFSGLQFPNYSSELNVNALELDDSALYLCASSGGQLETQYFGPGTRLLVL.

There are many counts of this clone. This rearrangement joins TRBV7-2 to TRBJ1-1; 9 nucleotides line up with TRBD1. This CDR3 region has 17 residues. CDR1 is SGHTA and CDR2 is FQGNSA in the germline V gene. V lost 6 bases and J lost 0; bases outside the gene matches: 11. CDR3 sequence reads: CASRRPGQGSMNTEAFF. Here the CDR3 DNA reads TGTGCCAGCAGGCGTCCGGGACAGGGATCGATGAACACTGAAGCTTTCTTT.

The V and J genes are TRBV11-3 and TRBJ2-7; TRBD2 might be the D (6 bases). Germline lookup yields CDR1 SGHNT and CDR2 YENEEA. The V gene lost 0 bases and the J gene lost 1 base, with 10 bases spanning the gap. This CDR3 region has 15 residues. The DNA of the CDR3 is TGTGCCAGCAGCTTAGATGCGGGGTTTTCCTACGAGCAGTACTTC. It encodes CASSLDAGFSYEQYF.

The rearrangement links TRBV18 to TRBJ2-7; a possible D gene is TRBD2 (6 bases). This CDR3 comprises 13 residues. Germline-derived CDR1 and CDR2 are KGHSH and LQKENI. V was shortened by 3 bases and J by 7 bases, with 13 bases between the two germline ends. CDR3: CASSPEGAGEQYF. Here the CDR3 DNA reads TGTGCCAGCTCACCTGAGGGTGCGGGGGAGCAGTACTTC.

This clone showed up just once. The gene calls are TRBV19 and TRBJ1-3; TRBD1 aligns across 7 bases. This CDR3 comprises 18 residues. Germline assignment: CDR1 LNHDA and CDR2 SQIVND (reference sequence). V dropped 7 bases and J dropped 0; count of bases not matched to a gene: 15. Here the CDR3 DNA reads TGTGCCAGTACCACGGACAGGCCCGGTGGGAGCTCTGGAAACACCATATATTTT. Translation gives CASTTDRPGGSSGNTIYF.

V is TRBV2 and J is TRBJ1-4, with D perhaps matching TRBD1 (6 bases). The V end lost 6 bases, the J end lost 1 base, and 12 bases lay between the germline ends. The germline gives CDR1 SNHLY, CDR2 FYNNEI. The CDR3 is 15 amino acids. CDR3 coding DNA: TGTGCCAGCAGATCAGGGGCCAGAACTAATGAAAAACTGTTTTTT. This encodes CASRSGARTNEKLFF.

This chain connects TRBV18 to TRBJ1-3; TRBD1 matches at 10 bases. The CDR3 is 16 amino acids. Germline lookup yields CDR1 KGHSH and CDR2 LQKENI. Trimming at V came to 3 bases and at J to 0 bases, leaving 2 bases not matched to a gene. CDR3 in DNA: TGTGCCAGCTCACCGGGACAGGGGAGCTCTGGAAACACCATATATTTT. Its translation: CASSPGQGSSGNTIYF.

The rearrangement links TRBV6-5 to TRBJ2-2; D unclear. The length of the CDR3 is 15 residues. The V and J ends lost 0 bases and 4 bases respectively, with 9 bases between them. Germline V CDR1 and CDR2: MNHEY, SVGAGI. The CDR3 loop reads CASSYSIVATGELFF. The CDR3 nucleotides read TGTGCCAGCAGTTACTCGATAGTAGCCACCGGGGAGCTGTTTTTT.

The chain joins TRBV4-1 to TRBJ2-2, with TRBD2 matching 8 bases. The V segment lost 3 bases and the J segment 5 bases; nucleotides outside the gene matches: 2. The germline V gene has CDR1 MGHRA and CDR2 YSYEKL. The length of the CDR3 is 14 residues. CDR3 sequence: CASSQGTRTGELFF. In DNA, the CDR3 is TGCGCCAGCAGCCAGGGGACTAGAACCGGGGAGCTGTTTTTT.